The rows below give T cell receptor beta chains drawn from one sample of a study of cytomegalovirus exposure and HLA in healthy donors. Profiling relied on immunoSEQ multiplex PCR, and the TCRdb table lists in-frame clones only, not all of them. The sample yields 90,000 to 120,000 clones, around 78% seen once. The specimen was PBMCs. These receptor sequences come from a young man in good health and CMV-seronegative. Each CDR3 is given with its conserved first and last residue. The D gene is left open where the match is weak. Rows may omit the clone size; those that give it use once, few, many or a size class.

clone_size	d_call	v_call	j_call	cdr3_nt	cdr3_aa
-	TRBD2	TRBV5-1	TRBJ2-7	TGCGCCAGCAGCCCCCTCGCTAGCGGGGGGGCCTACGAGCAGTACTTC	CASSPLASGGAYEQYF
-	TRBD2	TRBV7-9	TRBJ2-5	TGTGCCAGCAGCTCCCAGACTAGCGGGAGGGCCTTCTCAAAGACCCAGTACTTC	CASSSQTSGRAFSKTQYF
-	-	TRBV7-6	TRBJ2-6	TGTGCCAGCAGCCCACGGTTTGGCGGGATATCTTCTGGCTCTGGGGCCAACGTCCTGACTTTC	CASSPRFGGISSGSGANVLTF
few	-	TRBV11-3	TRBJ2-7	TGTGCCAGCAGCCCGGGACACTCCTACGAGCAGTACTTC	CASSPGHSYEQYF
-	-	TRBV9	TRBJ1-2	TGTGCCAGCAGCGCGACTACCGGGAGCGTGTTGGACGGCTACACCTTC	CASSATTGSVLDGYTF
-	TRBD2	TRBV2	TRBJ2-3	TGTGCCAGCAGGCTAGCGGGAAGCACAGATACGCAGTATTTT	CASRLAGSTDTQYF
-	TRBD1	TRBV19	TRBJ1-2	TGTGCCAGTAGTATAGGGGAGACAGGGGTCGCTGGCTACACCTTC	CASSIGETGVAGYTF
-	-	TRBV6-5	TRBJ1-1	TGTGCCAGCAGTTGGACAGCTTTGAACACTGAAGCTTTCTTT	CASSWTALNTEAFF
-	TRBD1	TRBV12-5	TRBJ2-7	TGTGCTAGTGGCCCGGGACAGGGGGCTTCCGAGCAGTACTTC	CASGPGQGASEQYF
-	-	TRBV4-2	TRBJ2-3	TGTGCCAGCAGCCAAGAGCGGTCTACAGATACGCAGTATTTT	CASSQERSTDTQYF